This is a list of T cell receptor beta chains from one sample in a study of CXCR3-negative and CXCR3-positive naive CD8 T cells. TCRdb reworked the 5' RACE reads into one entry per CDR3 protein, no DNA. The sample has about 89,000 distinct CDR3 sequences. The sample was naive CXCR3+ CD8+ T cells from blood. All receptors derive from a human donor in good health. Some clones in this sample may be carry-over from other donors' samples. Each CDR3 is given with its conserved first and last residue.

cdr3_aa,cdr3_length,v_call,j_call
CASAQGYTEAFF,12,TRBV7-9,TRBJ1-1
CASRKGQDSYNEQFF,15,TRBV6-2/TRBV6-3,TRBJ2-1
CASSPAETQYF,11,TRBV28,TRBJ2-5
CATSNREVYEQYF,13,TRBV15,TRBJ2-7
CASSLHHSGGPILSTDTLYF,20,TRBV5-1,TRBJ2-3
CSARVDYNYEQYF,13,TRBV20-1,TRBJ2-7
CATSRGIQGTYNEQFF,16,TRBV15,TRBJ2-1
CAGRENGELFF,11,TRBV19,TRBJ2-2
CASSLPDGAYQPQHF,15,TRBV28,TRBJ1-5
CASSVGRGRSEQYF,14,TRBV6-1,TRBJ2-7
CASSSHKDEQYF,12,TRBV19,TRBJ2-7
CASSEESNETQYF,13,TRBV2,TRBJ2-5
CASSPHGGPIGDIQYF,16,TRBV6-2/TRBV6-3,TRBJ2-4
CASSLERGETQYF,13,TRBV7-6,TRBJ2-5
CSVFSGGRPSTDTQYF,16,TRBV29-1,TRBJ2-3
CASSSSLTGGETQYF,15,TRBV12-3/TRBV12-4,TRBJ2-5
CASSPLQGSNQPQHF,15,TRBV28,TRBJ1-5
CASGTISLGEQYF,13,TRBV28,TRBJ2-7
CASSRGASTGELFF,14,TRBV12-3/TRBV12-4,TRBJ2-2
CASSSPRSSYEQYF,14,TRBV28,TRBJ2-7
CASSYKDSYGYTF,13,TRBV6-6,TRBJ1-2
CASSLAWTPLNTGELFF,17,TRBV7-6,TRBJ2-2
CASTIDPAYNEQFF,14,TRBV7-3,TRBJ2-1
CASSPSSSYNEQFF,14,TRBV11-2,TRBJ2-1
CASSPPGVSEQFF,13,TRBV18,TRBJ2-1
CTSSWREEFGEQYF,14,TRBV28,TRBJ2-7
CATSREARQESTDTQYF,17,TRBV15,TRBJ2-3
CASSQDGTSGETQYF,15,TRBV4-1,TRBJ2-5
CASSLLGRYEQYF,13,TRBV7-6,TRBJ2-7
CASSTGIYNEQFF,13,TRBV6-6,TRBJ2-1
CSVEARGQGDEQFF,14,TRBV29-1,TRBJ2-1
CSVPAKGSYNEQFF,14,TRBV29-1,TRBJ2-1
CASSPALGYEQYF,13,TRBV11-3,TRBJ2-7
CATSETGGGNQPQHF,15,TRBV15,TRBJ1-5
CASSPQGDMPYEQYF,15,TRBV28,TRBJ2-7
CASSQKDLGVEPQHF,15,TRBV3-1,TRBJ1-5
CASSLGSGSFDTQYF,15,TRBV7-6,TRBJ2-3
CASSQGGGGAAYTEAFF,17,TRBV4-2,TRBJ1-1
CSARDPGVYNEQFF,14,TRBV20-1,TRBJ2-1
CASSFEAGSLYEQYF,15,TRBV27,TRBJ2-7
CASSLLQGLETQYF,14,TRBV12-3/TRBV12-4,TRBJ2-5
CASSFGTSGYEQFF,14,TRBV6-2/TRBV6-3,TRBJ2-1
CASSFPQIASTGELFF,16,TRBV7-9,TRBJ2-2
CASSQAGTLNTGELFF,16,TRBV4-3,TRBJ2-2
CATSGVGRSYEQYF,14,TRBV15,TRBJ2-7
CASRKEDYNEQFF,13,TRBV5-8,TRBJ2-1
CASTLGAGDYEQYF,14,TRBV28,TRBJ2-7
CASSQTGSSYEQYF,14,TRBV28,TRBJ2-7
CATSSLGGINQPQHF,15,TRBV15,TRBJ1-5
CASSFDIQETQYF,13,TRBV28,TRBJ2-5
CASSQVTGTGLAYEQYF,17,TRBV4-1,TRBJ2-7
CASSASAGETDTQYF,15,TRBV3-1,TRBJ2-3
CASSSPKTPTRNTGELFF,18,TRBV6-5,TRBJ2-2
CASMPETEITYNEQFF,16,TRBV28,TRBJ2-1
CASSMGAGEDEQYF,14,TRBV19,TRBJ2-7
CATSISRSPSYNEQFF,16,TRBV15,TRBJ2-1
CSVEDQGSYEQYF,13,TRBV29-1,TRBJ2-7
CASSLTEAPGKDTQYF,16,TRBV28,TRBJ2-3
CASSPRRGPHTEAFF,15,TRBV7-2,TRBJ1-1